This passage covers 24 T cell receptor beta chains from one sample sequenced in a study of blood T cell repertoires in COVID-19. Only in-frame clones appear in the TCRdb table, and some are missing; sequencing was by immunoSEQ multiplex PCR. The sample consists of a few hundred thousand clones, 86% of them appearing once. Sequenced: peripheral blood. These receptors came from a man aged 55 to 69 with acute or convalescent COVID-19.

The CDR3 region is CASSQWGGSGANVLTF. The CDR3 nucleotides read TGTGCCAGCAGCCAGTGGGGAGGGTCTGGGGCCAACGTCCTGACTTTC. The chain employs TRBV3-1 (or the pseudogene TRBV3-2) and TRBJ2-6, with 7 bases fitting TRBD2. The J segment lost 1 base and the V segment lost 3 bases, leaving 3 bases of the junction unmatched. The CDR3 covers 16 residues. CDR1 and CDR2 from the germline V gene are LGHDT and YNNKEL (reference sequence).

The chain links TRBV19 to TRBJ2-5, with D possibly TRBD2 on 5 matching bases. This CDR3 has 13 residues. The germline V and J ends were trimmed by 1 base and 3 bases, with 6 bases remaining between them. Germline V gene lookup returns CDR1 LNHDA and CDR2 SQIVND (reference sequence). CDR3 in DNA: TGTGCCAGTAGTATAGGAGCGGAAGAGACCCAGTACTTC. This encodes CASSIGAEETQYF.

The genes are TRBV30 and TRBJ1-1; possibly TRBD1 for D (6 bases). The length of the CDR3 is 11 residues. Germline V gene data show CDR1 as GTSNPN and CDR2 as SVGIG (reference sequence). V lost 5 bases to trimming and J lost 3 bases, with 7 bases between them. The CDR3 sequence: CAWGQYTEAFF. The CDR3 DNA follows: TGTGCCTGGGGACAGTACACTGAAGCTTTCTTT.

The V and J genes are TRBV4-2 and TRBJ2-5; TRBD2 agrees at 10 bases. The CDR3 is made up of 16 amino acids. CDR1 and CDR2 from the germline V gene are LGHNA and YNFKEQ. J was trimmed by 5 bases and V by 0 bases; bases with no gene match: 6. The CDR3 region is CASSQDPLAGAETQYF. CDR3 bases: TGTGCCAGCAGCCAAGATCCCCTAGCGGGAGCCGAGACCCAGTACTTC.

This chain links TRBV4-3 with TRBJ2-2, with unresolved D. Germline CDR1 reads LGHNA; CDR2 reads YSLEER. This CDR3 has 15 amino acids. V was trimmed by 1 base and J by 6 bases, leaving 12 bases between them. CDR3 sequence reads: CASSQVIKHAGELFF. For the CDR3, the DNA is TGCGCCAGCAGCCAAGTCATTAAACACGCCGGGGAGCTGTTTTTT.

Concerning this clone itself: A read error may produce the germline difference seen at one junction end. The rearrangement joins TRBV7-7 to TRBJ2-5; 8 bases fit TRBD2. The CDR3 contains 13 residues. CDR1 and CDR2 from the germline V gene are SSHAT and FNYEAQ (reference sequence). The DNA for the CDR3 is TGTGCTAGCAGCCGAGCGGGAGAAGAGACCCAGTACTTC. It is translated as CASSRAGEETQYF.

J is TRBJ2-2 and V is TRBV28, with D possibly TRBD1 on 5 matching bases. This CDR3 is built from 15 residues. With 10 bases removed from V and 4 bases from J, the gap between germline ends came to 19 bases. The germline CDR1 and CDR2 sequences are MDHEN and SYDVKM. The CDR3 bases are TGTGCCATCAGGCAGGGTCCGATCTTCACCGGGGAGCTGTTTTTT. This sequence encodes CAIRQGPIFTGELFF.

This clone was detected a few times. The chain joins TRBV11-3 to TRBJ2-7; 7 nucleotides align to TRBD1. Germline CDR1 is SGHNT and CDR2 is YENEEA. The V gene end was trimmed by 0 bases and the J gene end by 4 bases; junction bases not matched to a gene: 0. The CDR3 consists of 13 residues. CDR3 loop: CASSLEGQYEQYF. The CDR3 DNA reads as TGTGCCAGCAGCTTAGAGGGACAGTACGAGCAGTACTTC. The full variable domain, completed using reference TRBV11-3 and TRBJ2-7, is EAGVVQSPRYKIIEKKQPVAFWCNPISGHNTLYWYLQNLGQGPELLIRYENEEAVDDSQLPKDRFSAERLKGVDSTLKIQPAELGDSAVYLCASSLEGQYEQYFGPGTRLTVT.

The chain has TRBV13 and TRBJ2-1; TRBD2 matches at 11 bases. The CDR3 spans 20 residues. The ends lost 1 base at V and 2 bases at J; junction bases unmatched: 13. Germline CDR1 is PRHDT and CDR2 is FYEKMQ (reference sequence). In DNA, the CDR3 is TGTGCCAGCAGCTTAGAGGTAGTGGGACTAGCGGAGTTCACCTACAATGAGCAGTTCTTC. This sequence encodes CASSLEVVGLAEFTYNEQFF.

The rearrangement joins TRBV7-9 to TRBJ1-6; 7 nucleotides agree with TRBD1. Germline assignment: CDR1 SEHNR and CDR2 FQNEAQ (reference sequence). This CDR3 has 15 residues. With V trimmed by 5 bases and J by 7 bases, 8 bases remained unmatched. The CDR3 region has the DNA TGTGCCAGCAGCCCCTCGACAGGGCAAAATTCACCCCTCCACTTT. It yields the protein CASSPSTGQNSPLHF.

The chain combines TRBV27 with TRBJ1-1, with D unresolved. Germline assignment: CDR1 MNHEY and CDR2 SMNVEV (reference sequence). The CDR3 is 17 amino acids. Trimming pared 6 bases from V and 1 base from J, leaving 21 bases between. The CDR3 DNA sequence: TGTGCCAGCAGGGTTTATAGTTCTTCGGGAGAGAACACTGAAGCTTTCTTT. Residues: CASRVYSSSGENTEAFF.

This chain links TRBV5-1 with TRBJ1-1, with D unclear. Germline V gene data show CDR1 as SGHRS and CDR2 as YFSETQ. The CDR3 totals 15 residues. The V gene lost 4 bases and the J gene lost 5 bases, with 18 bases spanning the gap. CDR3 sequence reads: CASSTDLAGVTEAFF. CDR3 nucleotide sequence: TGCGCCAGCAGCACCGACCTTGCCGGAGTGACTGAAGCTTTCTTT.

The CDR3 DNA reads as TGTGCCAGCAGTGATTGGACTAGCGGGAGAGCCACAGATACGCAGTATTTT. Translation gives CASSDWTSGRATDTQYF. The V call is TRBV6-1, the J call TRBJ2-3; 13 nucleotides align to TRBD2. Germline V gene sequence: CDR1 MNHNS, CDR2 SASEGT. This CDR3 contains 17 residues. J lost 2 bases, V lost 3 bases, and 5 bases had no gene match.

In this sample, this clone turned up once. The chain couples TRBV6-5 to TRBJ1-3; 7 bases are a match to TRBD1. The length of the CDR3 is 14 residues. Trimming cost V 5 bases and J 4 bases; bases outside gene matches: 5. CDR1 MNHEY and CDR2 SVGAGI come from the germline V gene. The CDR3, as DNA: TGTGCCAGCAGTACGGGACAGAAGGGAAACACCATATATTTT. Its protein is CASSTGQKGNTIYF.

The chain's CDR3 is CASTPSAGTYSYEQYF. CDR3 DNA sequence: TGTGCCAGCACCCCATCAGCGGGAACATACTCCTACGAGCAGTACTTC. This sequence joins TRBV5-4 and TRBJ2-7, with 7 bases that match TRBD2. The junction had 12 bases not matched to a gene; V was cut back by 6 bases and J by 0 bases. The germline gives CDR1 SGHNT, CDR2 YYREEE (reference sequence). This CDR3 spans 16 amino acids.

V and J are TRBV30 and TRBJ2-7; D perhaps matches TRBD1 (5 bases). This CDR3 has 13 residues. In germline, CDR1 is GTSNPN, CDR2 SVGIG (reference sequence). Trimming left V 4 bases short and J 4 bases short, with 14 bases between. In nucleotides, the CDR3 is TGTGCCTGGAAGCTTGGACATACTTACGAGCAGTACTTC. As protein: CAWKLGHTYEQYF.

V is TRBV5-1 and J is TRBJ1-1; tentatively, D is TRBD1 (5 bases). V was cut by 6 bases and J by 2 bases, with 17 bases left in between. The V gene's germline CDR1 is SGHRS and CDR2 YFSETQ. The CDR3 loop spans 15 amino acids. CDR3 protein: CASTPDGAGNTEAFF. The CDR3 bases are TGCGCCAGCACGCCGGACGGGGCGGGAAACACTGAAGCTTTCTTT. The whole variable domain, filled in from reference TRBV5-1 and TRBJ1-1, reads KAGVTQTPRYLIKTRGQQVTLSCSPISGHRSVSWYQQTPGQGLQFLFEYFSETQRNKGNFPGRFSGRQFSNSRSEMNVSTLELGDSALYLCASTPDGAGNTEAFFGQGTRLTVV.

V is TRBV30 and J is TRBJ2-7; no clear D. The germline gives CDR1 GTSNPN, CDR2 SVGIG (reference sequence). V gave up 3 bases and J gave up 5 bases, with 17 bases separating them. The CDR3 length is 14 residues. CDR3 in DNA: TGTGCCTGGAGCAGAAACCGCGGCTACGACGAGCAGTACTTC. This translates into CAWSRNRGYDEQYF.

The chain joins TRBV15 to TRBJ1-1; TRBD1 aligns across 10 bases. Germline V gene data show CDR1 as LNHNV and CDR2 as YYDKDF (reference sequence). Losses at the gene ends were 1 base for V and 1 base for J; bases not matched to a gene: 6. This CDR3 has 17 amino acids. The DNA for the CDR3 is TGTGCCACCAGCAGAGGAAGACAGGGGGCCTCGAACACTGAAGCTTTCTTT. It specifies CATSRGRQGASNTEAFF.

The CDR3 DNA is TGTGCCAGCAGCCAAGGCCGCACACTAGCGGGAGATTACAATGAGCAGTTCTTC. Its protein product is CASSQGRTLAGDYNEQFF. V and J are TRBV3-1 (or the pseudogene TRBV3-2) and TRBJ2-1; 11 bases fit TRBD2. With V trimmed by 1 base and J by 4 bases, 9 bases remained unmatched. The CDR3 spans 18 residues. Germline V lookup: CDR1 LGHDT, CDR2 YNNKEL (reference sequence).

The rearrangement links TRBV5-1 to TRBJ1-1; 9 nucleotides line up with TRBD1. CDR1 SGHRS and CDR2 YFSETQ come from the germline V gene. The CDR3 sequence is 15 residues long. Trimming at V came to 3 bases and at J to 2 bases, leaving 5 bases not matched to a gene. This chain's CDR3 is CASSSRTGDNTEAFF. Here the CDR3 DNA reads TGCGCCAGCAGCTCCCGGACAGGGGACAACACTGAAGCTTTCTTT.

This clone came up once. This CDR3 is CAWKEDRFYGYTF. The CDR3 DNA sequence: TGTGCCTGGAAGGAGGACAGATTTTACGGCTACACCTTC. V gene TRBV30 combines with J gene TRBJ1-2, with a tentative D call TRBD1 (6 bases). The germline V and J ends were trimmed by 4 bases and 8 bases, with 17 bases remaining between them. This CDR3 is built from 13 residues. Germline loops: CDR1 GTSNPN, CDR2 SVGIG (reference sequence).

The chain has TRBV6-5 and TRBJ2-1, with D hard to call. Trimming left V 7 bases short and J 6 bases short, with 13 bases between. This CDR3 has 13 residues. Per germline, CDR1 MNHEY and CDR2 SVGAGI. This CDR3 is CASTALNGNEQFF. CDR3 sequence (DNA): TGTGCCAGCACTGCCCTAAACGGCAATGAGCAGTTCTTC.

The V and J genes are TRBV7-6 and TRBJ1-1; TRBD1 matches 7 bases. Trimming at V came to 5 bases and at J to 0 bases, leaving 6 bases not matched to a gene. CDR1 is SGHVS, CDR2 FNYEAQ, per germline. The CDR3 spans 15 residues. The CDR3 is CASSQTQGVNTEAFF. CDR3 nucleotide sequence: TGTGCCAGCAGCCAAACGCAGGGGGTGAACACTGAAGCTTTCTTT.